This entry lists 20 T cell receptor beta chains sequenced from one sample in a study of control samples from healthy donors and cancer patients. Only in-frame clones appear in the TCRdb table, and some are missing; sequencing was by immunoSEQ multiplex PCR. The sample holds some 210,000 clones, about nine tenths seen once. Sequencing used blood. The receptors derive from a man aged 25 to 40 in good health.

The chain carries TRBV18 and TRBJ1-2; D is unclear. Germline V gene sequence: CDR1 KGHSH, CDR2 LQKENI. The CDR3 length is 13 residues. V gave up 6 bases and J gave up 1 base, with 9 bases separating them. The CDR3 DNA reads TGTGCCAGCTCGCCCGATAATAACTATGGCTACACCTTC. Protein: CASSPDNNYGYTF.

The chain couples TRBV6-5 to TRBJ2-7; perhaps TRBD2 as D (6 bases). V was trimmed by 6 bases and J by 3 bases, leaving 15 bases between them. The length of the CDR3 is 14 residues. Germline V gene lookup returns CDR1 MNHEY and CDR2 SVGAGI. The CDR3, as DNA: TGTGCCAGCAGCCACGCGGGGACGGGCTACGAGCAGTACTTC. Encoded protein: CASSHAGTGYEQYF.

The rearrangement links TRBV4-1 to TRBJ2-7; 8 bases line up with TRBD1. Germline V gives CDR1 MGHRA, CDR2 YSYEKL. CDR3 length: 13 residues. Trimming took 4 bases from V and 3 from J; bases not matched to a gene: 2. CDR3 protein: CASSLTGGYEQYF. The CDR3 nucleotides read TGCGCCAGCAGCCTAACAGGGGGCTACGAGCAGTACTTC.

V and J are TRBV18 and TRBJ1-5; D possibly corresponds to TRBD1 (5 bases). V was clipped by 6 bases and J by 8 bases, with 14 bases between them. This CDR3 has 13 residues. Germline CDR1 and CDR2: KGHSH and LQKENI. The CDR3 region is CASSSTAGEPQHF. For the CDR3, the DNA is TGTGCCAGCTCTTCGACAGCCGGGGAGCCCCAGCATTTT.

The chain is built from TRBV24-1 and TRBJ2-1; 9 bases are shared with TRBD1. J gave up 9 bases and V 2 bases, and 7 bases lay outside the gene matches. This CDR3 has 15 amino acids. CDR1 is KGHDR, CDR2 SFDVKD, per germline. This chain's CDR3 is CATSDSGTGWGEQFF. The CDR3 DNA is TGTGCCACCAGTGATTCCGGGACAGGGTGGGGTGAGCAGTTCTTC.

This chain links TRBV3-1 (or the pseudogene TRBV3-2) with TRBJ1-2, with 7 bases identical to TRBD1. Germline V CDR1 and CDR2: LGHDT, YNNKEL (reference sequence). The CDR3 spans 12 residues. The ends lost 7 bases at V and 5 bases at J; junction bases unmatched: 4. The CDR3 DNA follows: TGTGCCAGCAAACAGGGGCGATATGGCTACACCTTC. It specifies CASKQGRYGYTF.

CDR3 nucleotide sequence: TGTGCCACCAGCAGAGACAGGGGGGGCTACGAGCAGTACTTC. Protein: CATSRDRGGYEQYF. V is TRBV15 and J is TRBJ2-7, with D possibly called TRBD1 or TRBD2 (7 bases each). This CDR3 has 14 amino acids. Trimming pared 0 bases from V and 3 bases from J, leaving 9 bases between. Germline-derived CDR1 and CDR2 are LNHNV and YYDKDF (reference sequence).

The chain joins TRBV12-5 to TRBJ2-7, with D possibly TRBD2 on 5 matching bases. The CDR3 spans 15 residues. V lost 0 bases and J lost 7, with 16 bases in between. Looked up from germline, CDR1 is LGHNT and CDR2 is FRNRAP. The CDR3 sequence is CASGLVPILEAEQYF. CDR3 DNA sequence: TGTGCTAGTGGTTTGGTACCTATATTGGAGGCAGAGCAGTACTTC.

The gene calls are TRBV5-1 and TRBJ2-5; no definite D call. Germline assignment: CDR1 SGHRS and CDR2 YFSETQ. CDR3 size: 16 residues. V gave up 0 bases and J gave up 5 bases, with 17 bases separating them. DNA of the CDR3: TGCGCCAGCAGCTTGGACTCGTTCGAGGCGCGGGAGACCCAGTACTTC. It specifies CASSLDSFEARETQYF.

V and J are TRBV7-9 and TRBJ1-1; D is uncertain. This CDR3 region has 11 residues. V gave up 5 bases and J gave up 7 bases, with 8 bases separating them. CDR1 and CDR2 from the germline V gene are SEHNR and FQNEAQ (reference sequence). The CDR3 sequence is CASSTRNEAFF. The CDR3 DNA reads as TGTGCCAGCAGCACGCGAAATGAAGCTTTCTTT.

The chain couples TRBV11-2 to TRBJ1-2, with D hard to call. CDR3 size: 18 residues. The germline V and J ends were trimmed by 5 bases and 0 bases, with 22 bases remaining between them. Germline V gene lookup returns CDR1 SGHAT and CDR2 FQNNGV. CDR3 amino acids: CASSPSSGLRGANYGYTF. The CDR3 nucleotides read TGTGCCAGCAGCCCAAGCTCCGGCCTACGAGGAGCTAACTATGGCTACACCTTC.

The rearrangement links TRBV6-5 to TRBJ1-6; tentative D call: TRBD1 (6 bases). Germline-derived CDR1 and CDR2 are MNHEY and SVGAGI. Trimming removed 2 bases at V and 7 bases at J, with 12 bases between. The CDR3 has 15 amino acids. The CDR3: CASSYGDTANSPLHF. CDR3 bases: TGTGCCAGCAGTTACGGGGACACCGCCAATTCACCCCTCCACTTT.

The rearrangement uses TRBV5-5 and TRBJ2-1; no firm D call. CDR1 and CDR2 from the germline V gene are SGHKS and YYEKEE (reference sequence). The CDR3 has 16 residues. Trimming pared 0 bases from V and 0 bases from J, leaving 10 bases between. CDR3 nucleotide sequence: TGTGCCAGCAGCTTGGAGGAATATAGCTCCTACAATGAGCAGTTCTTC. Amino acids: CASSLEEYSSYNEQFF.

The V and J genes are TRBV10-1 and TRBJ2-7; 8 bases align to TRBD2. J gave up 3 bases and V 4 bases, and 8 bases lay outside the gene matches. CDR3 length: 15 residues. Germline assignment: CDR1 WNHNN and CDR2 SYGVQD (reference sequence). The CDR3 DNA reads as TGCGCCAGCAGTGCGGGGGGGGCTGGGGACTACGAGCAGTACTTC. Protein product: CASSAGGAGDYEQYF.

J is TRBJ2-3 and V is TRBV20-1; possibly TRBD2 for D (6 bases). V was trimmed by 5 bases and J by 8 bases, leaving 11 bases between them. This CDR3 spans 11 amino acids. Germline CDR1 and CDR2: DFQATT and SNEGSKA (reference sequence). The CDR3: CSAPLGGTQYF. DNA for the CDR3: TGCAGTGCTCCACTGGGGGGTACGCAGTATTTT.

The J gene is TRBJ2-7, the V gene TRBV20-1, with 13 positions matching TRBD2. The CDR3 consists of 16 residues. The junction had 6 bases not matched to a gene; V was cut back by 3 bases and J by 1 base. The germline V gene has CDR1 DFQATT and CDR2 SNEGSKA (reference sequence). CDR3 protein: CSASTTSGGSSYEQYF. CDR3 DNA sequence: TGCAGTGCTAGTACGACTAGCGGGGGGTCGTCCTACGAGCAGTACTTC.

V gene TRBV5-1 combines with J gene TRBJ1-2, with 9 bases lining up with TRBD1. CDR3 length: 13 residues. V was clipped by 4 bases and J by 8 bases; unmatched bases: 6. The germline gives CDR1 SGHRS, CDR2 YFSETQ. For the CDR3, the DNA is TGCGCCAGCAGCACCGGGACAGGGCACGGCTACACCTTC. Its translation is CASSTGTGHGYTF.

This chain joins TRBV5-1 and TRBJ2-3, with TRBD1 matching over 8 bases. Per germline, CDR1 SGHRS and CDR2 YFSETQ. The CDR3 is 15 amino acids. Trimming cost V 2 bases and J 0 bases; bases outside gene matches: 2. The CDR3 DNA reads TGCGCCAGCAGCTTCCGGGACAGGAGCACAGATACGCAGTATTTT. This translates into CASSFRDRSTDTQYF.

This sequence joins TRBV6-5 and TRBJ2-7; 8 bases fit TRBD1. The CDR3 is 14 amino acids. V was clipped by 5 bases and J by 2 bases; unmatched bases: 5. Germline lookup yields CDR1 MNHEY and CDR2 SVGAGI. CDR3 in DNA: TGTGCCAGCAGTATAACAGGGGGGCCCTACGAGCAGTACTTC. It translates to CASSITGGPYEQYF.

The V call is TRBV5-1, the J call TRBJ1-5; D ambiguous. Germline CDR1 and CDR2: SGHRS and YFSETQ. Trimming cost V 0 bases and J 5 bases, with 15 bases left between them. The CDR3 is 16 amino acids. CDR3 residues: CASSLGLMQPDQPQHF. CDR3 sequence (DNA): TGCGCCAGCAGCTTGGGGCTGATGCAGCCTGATCAGCCCCAGCATTTT. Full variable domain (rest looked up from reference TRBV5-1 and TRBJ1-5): KAGVTQTPRYLIKTRGQQVTLSCSPISGHRSVSWYQQTPGQGLQFLFEYFSETQRNKGNFPGRFSGRQFSNSRSEMNVSTLELGDSALYLCASSLGLMQPDQPQHFGDGTRLSIL.